Reported below is one T cell receptor (beta chain). Its specific antigen is unknown. No much larger clone exists at a distance of one base, and base qualities are not known. This sample is drawn from a study of cytomegalovirus exposure and HLA in healthy donors (dated by TCRdb to the late 2010s). Background for the entire study: According to an earlier analysis of 587 of the donors, about 170 million T cells yielded over 90 million unique TCR beta sequences and less than 300 Gb of sequence data. Roughly 300 gigabases of sequencing data and approximately 84 million unique TCR sequences were included in an early release covering under 650 HLA-typed donors. Of the 300 to 450 genotyped donors, around 81% fell in the genetic ancestry cluster associated with self-reported Caucasian donors. The study was designed to test whether signatures of past pathogen exposure could be identified by cataloging public T cell receptors. Using immunosequencing, the study profiled T cell repertoires from 640 or so subjects and related those repertoires to cytomegalovirus serostatus. Along with the roughly 700-subject first cohort, a separate validation cohort of roughly 110 different subjects was used. To predict cytomegalovirus infection status, the study combined high-throughput TCR immunosequencing, statistical association of individual TCRs with disease status, and machine learning. In a later analysis, previously published TCR beta repertoires from fewer than 750 donors were re-analyzed and high-resolution HLA genotyping was added so that TCR occurrence patterns could be studied. In the later analysis, no new phenotypic data were used to find candidate immune exposures; instead, reliance was placed on TCR beta sequences and their occurrence across donors. To decide whether each TCR beta V gene segment behaved as functional or pseudogenic, an earlier analysis of fewer than 750 of the donors relied on high-throughput TCR beta sequencing. Donor age, sex, ethnicity and CMV serostatus were collected together with the repertoire data. In a later genetic analysis, genome-wide SNP genotypes for about three fifths of the roughly 670 donors were used, and that subset was treated as a discovery cohort. Every repertoire in the discovery cohort had been generated on one and the same sequencing platform. Both class I and class II loci were covered by HLA typing, at four-digit resolution. The number of typed donors differed by locus: about 620-640 for A, B, C, DRB1 and DQB1; 500 to 550 for DQA1; 606 for DPA1; and roughly 450 for DPB1. A handful of DR-DQ haplotypes were handled as single units for association and clustering because linkage in the cohort was strong. Among about 360 genotyped donors of the cohort, an average of about 240,000 unique TCR beta nucleotide sequences were sequenced per donor, roughly a sixth of them non-productive.

CDR1 and CDR2 are drawn from the germline V gene: MRHNA, SNTAGT. V loses 4 bases of germline sequence and J loses 1 base, and the interval between the two ends is 13 bases. The CDR3 sequence holds 16 residues, the cysteine and phenylalanine included. Only the CDR3 part of the read is kept: 48 bases, read in frame from the first base. Overall study results and their limits: When HLA alleles, especially DR and DQ, strongly co-occurred, attributing TCR associations to individual alleles was difficult. An earlier analysis of approximately 540 of the donors showed that most TCR beta V segments appeared in productive rearrangements either about 90% or about 30% of the time, which broadly matched IMGT annotations. A group of highly shared sequence variants was considered likely to be a technical artifact of the sequencing pipeline. The cohort was sequenced for TCR beta chains only, and without alpha or paired-chain data the features that could be detected were limited. In a later genetic analysis, fewer N-insertions in productive TCRs were reported among donors in an Asian-associated ancestry cluster than the roughly 700-donor mean. The 87-base-pair reads could not distinguish some IMGT-functional V segments, including TRBV6-2 and TRBV6-3, so those segments were excluded. In a later analysis, the rate of TCR association differed among HLA loci, with DRB1 alleles having the most associated TCRs and HLA-C alleles having the fewest. In a later genetic analysis, a missense DCLRE1C variant was associated with V-gene and J-gene trimming of TCR beta chains, and the association was replicated in an independent cohort. CMV serostatus was the only immune exposure information available for the cohort. According to a later analysis, parvovirus B19, influenza, CMV and Epstein-Barr virus appeared linked to several top co-occurrence clusters. In the study, 150 to 200 TCR beta chains were listed as associated with cytomegalovirus. The earlier analysis of about 600 of the donors excluded about 16 rarely observed V segments, including chromosome 9 orphons, because counts were too low. A further reported finding was that TCR beta sequences accurately predicted the HLA-A and HLA-B alleles for most subjects in the first cohort. Specific HLA alleles were associated with about 17,000 TCR beta sequences at a false discovery rate of 0.05 in a later analysis. Linkage disequilibrium might explain the correlated functional status among segregating V segments, but an unknown experimental factor could not be excluded. A later analysis found that HLA-associated TCR beta chains were more clonally expanded and had lower generation probabilities than equally common non-associated chains. Because some donors lacked HLA typing at each locus, the association tests relied only on the typed subset. Across donors, most TCR sequences were observed very rarely, whereas some public TCRs were present in many individuals. Most CMV-associated TCR beta chains appeared to be HLA-restricted in a later analysis, and the HLA associations seemed to be driven largely by CMV exposure. The presence/absence analyses assumed that sequencing depth was roughly uniform across donors, and that assumption may not be true. In vitro tests confirmed that a few of the cytomegalovirus-associated TCR beta chains recognize cytomegalovirus antigens. It was suggested by the authors that the approach could potentially be generalized to other disease states and immunological phenotypes. In both the original and validation cohorts, the classifier was reported to diagnose cytomegalovirus status with high specificity and sensitivity.

The cohort consisted of approximately 670 healthy bone marrow donors. Cohort members were all nominally healthy when sampled, although unrecorded immune exposures were likely present. The donor was CMV seropositive and was included in the group of about 290 seropositive cohort members. Each donor provided a peripheral blood sample, and peripheral blood mononuclear cells were used for TCR beta sequencing. Genomic DNA extraction from the blood cell samples was performed with the Qiagen DNeasy Blood Extraction Kit. Library prep was done by the immunoSEQ multiplex PCR assay. A mixture of 60 forward primers for TCR Vbeta segments and 13 reverse primers for TCR Jbeta segments was used in the multiplex PCR. A multiplex PCR assay on genomic DNA amplified the CDR3 region of rearranged TCR beta genes. The Illumina HiSeq System was used to sequence the amplified TCR beta libraries as 87-base-pair reads. In the paper's pipeline: In a later analysis, tens of millions of unique TCR beta chains were counted across the 500 to 850 repertoires, and roughly 9.9 million of these chains were shared by at least two donors. Raw reads were error-corrected and collapsed into unique sequences with a nearest-neighbor algorithm that merged closely related sequences to remove PCR and sequencing errors. To assign V, D and J gene segments, CDR3 sequences were aligned to IMGT reference sequences. Each retained sequence needed at least a six-nucleotide match to both a V gene segment and a J gene segment. A rearrangement counted as productive if the CDR3 had no stop codons and remained in frame with V and J, and every other rearrangement counted as non-productive. Following IMGT convention, CDR3 was defined as the stretch from the second conserved V-encoded cysteine up to the conserved J-encoded phenylalanine. Sequences without an unambiguous match to a single V gene segment were excluded from the earlier analysis of about 630 of the donors. An earlier analysis of 450 to 650 of the donors called V segments functional above 56.7% productive rearrangements and segregating when the between-donor standard deviation exceeded 5%. To diagnose cytomegalovirus status from the catalog of TCR beta chain sequences, a statistical classification framework was built. V and J gene assignment, in a later analysis, came from comparing TCR nucleotide sequences with IMGT/GENE-DB human TR gene sequences. In a later analysis, CDR3 sequences and most-parsimonious VDJ recombination scenarios were assigned using the TCRdist pipeline. In a later analysis, each TCR beta chain was defined by its CDR3 amino acid sequence together with its V-gene family, and reads lacking a unique V-gene family were excluded. To address suspected cross-contamination and a sequencing artifact, a later analysis removed approximately 600 highly shared, low-generation-probability nucleotide sequences. In a later analysis, a clonal expansion index was calculated for each public chain from normalized within-repertoire ranks of inferred template counts. In a later analysis, generation probabilities were computed using a VDJ recombination model fitted to out-of-frame rearrangements, and the results were checked against IGoR. A later analysis scored TCR-TCR, TCR-HLA and TCR-CMV co-occurrence with hypergeometric tests, applying a repertoire-size bias correction to TCR pairs. False discovery rates were estimated in a later analysis by permuting HLA or CMV assignments 20 times. A later analysis grouped co-occurring TCRs with DBSCAN, adding TCRdist sequence similarity when clustering within HLA-allele-positive subsets. Repertoires with fewer than 30,000 or more than 120,000 public chains were left out of co-occurrence clustering, as were about five repertoires with anomalous nucleotide sharing. Here the immuneACCESS table is served through TCRdb, limited to in-frame sequences with V and J called. Missing clones are a known gap in these copies; in checked studies unresolved V genes cover under half, and the rest lacks a known reason. From that table come the V and J calls and clone size; the DNA was used to work out D and trimming. Counted in this sample were under 200,000 clones; approximately 77% of them appeared once. Of the sample, around 2.2% falls within the top ten clones.

The sequencing sample was made of PBMCs. The V and J genes are TRBV6-4 and TRBJ2-2; the D gene is possibly TRBD1, with 5 bases matching. The clonotype was recovered from a man over 45 in good health and CMV-seropositive. The base sequence is TGTGCCAGCAGTGCCTCCAGGGTTTTGAACACCGGGGAGCTGTTTTTT. This encodes CASSASRVLNTGELFF.